Below, one T cell receptor beta chain is given with its context. Its antigen is unidentified. Donation came from healthy HIV-negative adults that had no recent acute infections or vaccinations. Deep-level settings were used for running the assay. The data were produced by immunoSEQ multiplex PCR, yet TCRdb's version contains in-frame clones alone and is incomplete. The sample holds roughly 1.5 million clones, 98% seen once. CDR3 length: 18 amino acids. V lost 3 bases, J lost 1 base, and 12 bases stayed unmatched. Germline loops: CDR1 SGHRS, CDR2 YFSETQ. This record comes from a study of shared clonotypes between healthy human individuals. Study results and limitations: Represented diversity, genetic and exposure-history alike, was limited by few donors. Clonotypes which were not shared had lower generation probabilities than clonotypes that all four donors shared.

The V call is TRBV5-1, the J call TRBJ1-1, with 10 positions matching TRBD1. The sequence came from a man aged 25 to 40 in good health. The sample taken for sequencing was naive CD4+ T cells sorted from blood. This sample's subset: CD45RA+ positively selected. The CDR3 here is CASSSRRQGAGGNTEAFF. For the CDR3, the DNA is TGCGCCAGCAGCTCCCGTCGACAGGGGGCCGGAGGGAACACTGAAGCTTTCTTT.